This T cell receptor beta chain was recorded in a study of blood T cell repertoires in COVID-19. Original methodology: Reference gene primer amplification in the assay estimated nucleated cell counts. Data came from immunoSEQ multiplex PCR; TCRdb stores just in-frame clones and leaves some out. Clone size and V and J calls were adopted from that table, with D and trimming inferred from the DNA. The sample includes around 15,000 clones, almost 85% of them seen just once. V shed 4 bases, J shed 6 bases, and the junction held 11 bases outside the gene matches. Germline CDR1 reads SGHNT; CDR2 reads YYREEE (reference sequence). The length of the CDR3 is 15 residues.

The chain carries TRBV5-4 and TRBJ2-7, with 9 bases fitting TRBD1. The clonotype originates from a woman aged 70 to 79 with active COVID-19. Specimen: peripheral blood. The CDR3, as DNA: TGTGCCAGCAGCCCAGCCGGGACAGGGTGGGCCGAGCAGTACTTC. This translates into CASSPAGTGWAEQYF.